The entry below describes one TCR beta chain. Original methodology: Reference gene primers were amplified, and this amplification served to estimate nucleated cell counts. Profiled with immunoSEQ multiplex PCR; TCRdb holds only in-frame clones, not every one. The DNA gave D and trimming, while V, J and clone size come from that table. There are some 270,000 clones in the sample; approximately 90% occur only once, and approximately 3% lies in the top ten. This entry belongs to a study of blood T cell repertoires in COVID-19. In the study overall: COVID-19 samples from acute and convalescent phases originated in the United States, Italy and Spain. PBMCs, B-cell-depleted T cells, or T cells were the source of the cDNA or gDNA that made up the material.

The germline CDR1 and CDR2 sequences are MNHEY and SVGAGI. The CDR3 sequence is 15 residues long. V gave up 2 bases and J gave up 4 bases, with 12 bases separating them. Categorization into cohorts depended on clinical history that participants reported. The source of this sequence is a man in his forties or fifties who had been exposed to COVID-19. Material: PBMCs or T cells enriched from blood (not recorded which). The rearrangement uses TRBV6-5 and TRBJ2-1; TRBD1 is a possible D gene (6 bases). The CDR3 DNA is TGTGCCAGCAGTTACGGGCAGGGGCCTTACAATGAGCAGTTCTTC. It encodes CASSYGQGPYNEQFF.